This T cell receptor beta chain appears in the sequencing data of a study of molecular identifiers for immune sequencing clone quantification. Study findings and constraints: Clones carrying above 20 RNA copies accounted for over 97% of effector molecules, under 1% in naive cells.

Comments on this clonotype: No antigen is known for it. One end of the junction fails to match germline, which may point to a read error.

The authors sorted naive CD8 T cells as CD8+CD4-CCR7+CD45RA+. Bulk libraries came from a prior protocol with listed TCR primers. TCRdb fed the PCR reads into MiXCR, producing one record per CDR3 protein. The sample holds 400,000 to 600,000 distinct CDR3 sequences, about 22% seen once. Germline loops: CDR1 LGHNA, CDR2 YSLEER. The CDR3 totals 16 residues. The sample taken for sequencing was naive CD8+ T cells from blood, with Jurkat cell RNA spiked in. The subset was: FACS-sorted CD8+CD4-CCR7+CD45RA+ naive T cells. This receptor was identified in a human donor in good health. Some libraries in this study had Jurkat cell RNA spiked in. This rearrangement joins TRBV4-3 to TRBJ1-2; 9 bases align to TRBD1. The CDR3, as DNA: TGCGCCGGCAGCCAAGATTTACAGGGGGCAAGCTATGGCTACACCTTC. Translation: CAGSQDLQGASYGYTF.